Following are 2 T cell receptor beta chains from one sample sequenced in a study of cytomegalovirus exposure and HLA in healthy donors. Use of 60 Vbeta and 13 Jbeta primers characterized the PCR. Profiling relied on immunoSEQ multiplex PCR, and the TCRdb table lists in-frame clones only, not all of them. The data hold 200,000 to 300,000 clones, with approximately 82% observed a single time. Source material: PBMCs. The receptors stem from an older woman in good health and CMV-seropositive.

V gene TRBV27 combines with J gene TRBJ2-3; D is possibly TRBD2 (5 bases). Germline V gives CDR1 MNHEY, CDR2 SMNVEV (reference sequence). This CDR3 has 14 residues. The V and J ends lost 3 bases and 2 bases respectively, with 9 bases between them. The CDR3 DNA reads TGTGCCAGCAGTTTTAGCGCGTACACAGATACGCAGTATTTT. This sequence encodes CASSFSAYTDTQYF.

The CDR3 DNA sequence: TGTGCCAGCAGCGTAGCACTAGCTGCCGATACGCAGTATTTT. Amino acid sequence: CASSVALAADTQYF. The chain uses TRBV9 and TRBJ2-3; perhaps TRBD2 as D (6 bases). Trimming stripped 0 bases from V and 6 bases from J, with 11 bases between. Germline loops: CDR1 SGDLS, CDR2 YYNGEE. This CDR3 contains 14 residues. The complete variable domain, with remaining parts taken from reference TRBV9 and TRBJ2-3, reads DSGVTQTPKHLITATGQRVTLRCSPRSGDLSVYWYQQSLDQGLQFLIQYYNGEERAKGNILERFSAQQFPDLHSELNLSSLELGDSALYFCASSVALAADTQYFGPGTRLTVL.